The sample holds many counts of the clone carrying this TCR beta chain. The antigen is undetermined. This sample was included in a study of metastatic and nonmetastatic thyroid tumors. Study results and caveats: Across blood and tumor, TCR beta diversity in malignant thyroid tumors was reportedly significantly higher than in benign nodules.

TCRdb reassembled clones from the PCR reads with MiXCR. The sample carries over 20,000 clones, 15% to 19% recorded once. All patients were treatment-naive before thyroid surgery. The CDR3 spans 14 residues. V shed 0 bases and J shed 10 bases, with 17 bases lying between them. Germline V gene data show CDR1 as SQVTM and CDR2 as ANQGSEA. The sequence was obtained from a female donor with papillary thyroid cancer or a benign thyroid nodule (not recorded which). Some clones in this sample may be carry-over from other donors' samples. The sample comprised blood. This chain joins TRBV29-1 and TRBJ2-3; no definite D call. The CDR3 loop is CSVEERHNNPPQYF. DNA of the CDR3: TGCAGCGTTGAAGAAAGACACAACAACCCCCCGCAGTATTTT.